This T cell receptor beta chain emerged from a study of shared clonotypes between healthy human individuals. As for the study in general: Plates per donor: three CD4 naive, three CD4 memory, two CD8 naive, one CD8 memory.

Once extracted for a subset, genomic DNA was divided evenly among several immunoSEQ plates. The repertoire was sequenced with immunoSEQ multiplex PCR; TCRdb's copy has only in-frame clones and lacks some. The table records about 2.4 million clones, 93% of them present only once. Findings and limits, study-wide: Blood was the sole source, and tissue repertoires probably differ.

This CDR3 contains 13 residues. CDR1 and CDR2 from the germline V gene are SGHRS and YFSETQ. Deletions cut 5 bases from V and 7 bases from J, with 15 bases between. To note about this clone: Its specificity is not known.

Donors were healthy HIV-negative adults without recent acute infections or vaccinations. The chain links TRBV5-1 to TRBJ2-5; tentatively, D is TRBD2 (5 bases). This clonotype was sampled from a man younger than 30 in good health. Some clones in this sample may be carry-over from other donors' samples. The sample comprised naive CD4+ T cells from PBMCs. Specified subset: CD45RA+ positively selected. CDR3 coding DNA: TGCGCCAGCAGATTGACAACTGAGGGGACCCAGTACTTC. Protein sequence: CASRLTTEGTQYF.